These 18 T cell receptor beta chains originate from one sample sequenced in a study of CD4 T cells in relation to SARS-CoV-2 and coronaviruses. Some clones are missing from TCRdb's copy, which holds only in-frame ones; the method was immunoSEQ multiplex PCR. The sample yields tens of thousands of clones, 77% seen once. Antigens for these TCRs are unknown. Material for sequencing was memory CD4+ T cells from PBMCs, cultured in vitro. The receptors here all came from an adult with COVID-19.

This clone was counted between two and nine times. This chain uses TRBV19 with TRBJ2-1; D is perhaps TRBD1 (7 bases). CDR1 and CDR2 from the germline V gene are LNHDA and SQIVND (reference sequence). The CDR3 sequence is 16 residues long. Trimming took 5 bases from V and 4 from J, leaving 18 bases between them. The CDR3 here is CASSRYTPGGYNEQFF. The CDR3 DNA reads TGTGCCAGTAGTCGCTATACCCCAGGGGGGTACAATGAGCAGTTCTTC.

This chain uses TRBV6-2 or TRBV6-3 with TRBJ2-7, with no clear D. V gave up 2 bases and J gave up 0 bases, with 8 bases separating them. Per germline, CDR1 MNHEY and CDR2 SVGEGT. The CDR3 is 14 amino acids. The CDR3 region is CASSYAGVSYEQYF. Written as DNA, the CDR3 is TGTGCCAGCAGTTACGCCGGTGTCTCCTACGAGCAGTACTTC.

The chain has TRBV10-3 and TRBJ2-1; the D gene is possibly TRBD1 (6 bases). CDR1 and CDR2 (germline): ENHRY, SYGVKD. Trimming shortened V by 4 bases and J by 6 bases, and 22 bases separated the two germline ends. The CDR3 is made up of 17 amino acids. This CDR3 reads CAISVSGGQSLGNEQFF. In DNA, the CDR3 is TGTGCCATCAGTGTCTCTGGGGGCCAGTCCCTCGGCAATGAGCAGTTCTTC.

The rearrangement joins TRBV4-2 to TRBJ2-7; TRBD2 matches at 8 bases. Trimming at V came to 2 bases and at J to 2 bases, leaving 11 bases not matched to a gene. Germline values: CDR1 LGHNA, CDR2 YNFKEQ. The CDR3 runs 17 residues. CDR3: CASSQKSLAGLTYEQYF. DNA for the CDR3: TGTGCCAGCAGCCAAAAGAGTTTAGCGGGGCTCACCTACGAGCAGTACTTC.

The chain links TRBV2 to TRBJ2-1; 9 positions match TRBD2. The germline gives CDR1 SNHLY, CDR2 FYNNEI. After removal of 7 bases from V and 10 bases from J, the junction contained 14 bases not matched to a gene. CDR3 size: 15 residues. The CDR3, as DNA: TGTGCCAGCACTCGACGGACTAGCGTAGAGGGGGAGCAGTTCTTC. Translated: CASTRRTSVEGEQFF.

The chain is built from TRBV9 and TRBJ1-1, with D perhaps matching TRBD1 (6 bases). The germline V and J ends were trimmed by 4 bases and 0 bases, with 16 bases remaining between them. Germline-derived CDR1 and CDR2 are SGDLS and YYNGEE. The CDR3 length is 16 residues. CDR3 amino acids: CASSPGQPWLNTEAFF. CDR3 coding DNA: TGTGCCAGCAGCCCCGGACAGCCTTGGTTGAACACTGAAGCTTTCTTT.

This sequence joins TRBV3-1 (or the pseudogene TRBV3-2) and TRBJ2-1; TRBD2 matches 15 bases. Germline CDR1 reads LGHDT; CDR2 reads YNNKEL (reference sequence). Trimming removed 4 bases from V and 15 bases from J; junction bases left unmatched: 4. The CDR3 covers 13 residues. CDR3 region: CASSRGLAGGGFF. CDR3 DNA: TGTGCCAGCAGCCGGGGACTAGCGGGAGGTGGGTTCTTC.

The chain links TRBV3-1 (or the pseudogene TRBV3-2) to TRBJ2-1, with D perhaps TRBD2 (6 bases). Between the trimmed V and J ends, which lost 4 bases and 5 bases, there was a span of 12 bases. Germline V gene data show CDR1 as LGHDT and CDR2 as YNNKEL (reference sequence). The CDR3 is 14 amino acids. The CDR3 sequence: CASSRRAGNNEQFF. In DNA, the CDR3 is TGTGCCAGCAGCCGCCGAGCGGGCAACAATGAGCAGTTCTTC.

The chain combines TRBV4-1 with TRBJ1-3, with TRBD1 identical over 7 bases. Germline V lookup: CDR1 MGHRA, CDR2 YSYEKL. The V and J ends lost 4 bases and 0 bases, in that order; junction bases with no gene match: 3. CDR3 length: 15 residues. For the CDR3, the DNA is TGCGCCAGCAGCCGGACAGGTTTCTCTGGAAACACCATATATTTT. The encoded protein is CASSRTGFSGNTIYF.

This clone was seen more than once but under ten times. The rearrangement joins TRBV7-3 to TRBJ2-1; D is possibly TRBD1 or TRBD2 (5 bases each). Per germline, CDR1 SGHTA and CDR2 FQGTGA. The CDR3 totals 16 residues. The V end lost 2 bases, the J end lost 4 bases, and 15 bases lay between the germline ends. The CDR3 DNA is TGTGCCAGCAGCTTAGAGGGGACCTACGGGTACAATGAGCAGTTCTTC. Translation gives CASSLEGTYGYNEQFF. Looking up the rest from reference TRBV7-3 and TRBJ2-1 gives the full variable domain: GAGVSQTPSNKVTEKGKYVELRCDPISGHTALYWYRQSLGQGPEFLIYFQGTGAADDSGLPNDRFFAVRPEGSVSTLKIQRTERGDSAVYLCASSLEGTYGYNEQFFGPGTRLTVL.

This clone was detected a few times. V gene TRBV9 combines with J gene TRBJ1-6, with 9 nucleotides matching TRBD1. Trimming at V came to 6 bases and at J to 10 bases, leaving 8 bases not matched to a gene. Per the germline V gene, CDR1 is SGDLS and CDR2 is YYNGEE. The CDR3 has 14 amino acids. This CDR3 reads CASTFGTGMSPLHF. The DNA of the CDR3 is TGTGCCAGCACCTTCGGGACAGGGATGTCACCCCTCCACTTT.

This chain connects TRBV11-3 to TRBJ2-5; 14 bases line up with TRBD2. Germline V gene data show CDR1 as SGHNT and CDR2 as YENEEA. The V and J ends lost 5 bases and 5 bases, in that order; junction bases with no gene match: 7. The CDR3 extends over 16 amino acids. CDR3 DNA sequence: TGTGCCAGCAGCAGCGGGACTAGCGGGAGTACGGAGACCCAGTACTTC. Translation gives CASSSGTSGSTETQYF.

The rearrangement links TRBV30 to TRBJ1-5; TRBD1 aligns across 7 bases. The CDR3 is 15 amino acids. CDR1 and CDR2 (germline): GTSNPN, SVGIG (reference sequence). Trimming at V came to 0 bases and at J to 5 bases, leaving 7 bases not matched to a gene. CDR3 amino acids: CAWSVQGTRYQPQHF. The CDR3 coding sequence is TGTGCCTGGAGTGTACAGGGGACACGGTATCAGCCCCAGCATTTT.

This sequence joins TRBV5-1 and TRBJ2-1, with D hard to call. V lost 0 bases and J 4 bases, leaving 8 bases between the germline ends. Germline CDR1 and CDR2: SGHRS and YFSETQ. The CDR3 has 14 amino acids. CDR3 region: CASSLEWVYNEQFF. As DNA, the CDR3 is TGCGCCAGCAGCTTGGAATGGGTTTACAATGAGCAGTTCTTC. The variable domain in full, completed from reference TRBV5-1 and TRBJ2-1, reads KAGVTQTPRYLIKTRGQQVTLSCSPISGHRSVSWYQQTPGQGLQFLFEYFSETQRNKGNFPGRFSGRQFSNSRSEMNVSTLELGDSALYLCASSLEWVYNEQFFGPGTRLTVL.

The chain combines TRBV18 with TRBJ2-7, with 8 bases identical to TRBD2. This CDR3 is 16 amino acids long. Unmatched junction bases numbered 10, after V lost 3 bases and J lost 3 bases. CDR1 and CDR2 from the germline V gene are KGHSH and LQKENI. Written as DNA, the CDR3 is TGTGCCAGCTCACCCCTAGCGGGCAGGACCAACTACGAGCAGTACTTC. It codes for CASSPLAGRTNYEQYF. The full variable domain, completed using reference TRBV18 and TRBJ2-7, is NAGVMQNPRHLVRRRGQEARLRCSPMKGHSHVYWYRQLPEEGLKFMVYLQKENIIDESGMPKERFSAEFPKEGPSILRIQQVVRGDSAAYFCASSPLAGRTNYEQYFGPGTRLTVT.

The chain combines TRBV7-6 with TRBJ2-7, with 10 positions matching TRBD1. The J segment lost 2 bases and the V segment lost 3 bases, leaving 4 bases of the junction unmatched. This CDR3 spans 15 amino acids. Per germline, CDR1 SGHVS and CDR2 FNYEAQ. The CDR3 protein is CASSLGQGSTYEQYF. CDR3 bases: TGTGCCAGCAGCTTGGGACAGGGGAGTACCTACGAGCAGTACTTC.

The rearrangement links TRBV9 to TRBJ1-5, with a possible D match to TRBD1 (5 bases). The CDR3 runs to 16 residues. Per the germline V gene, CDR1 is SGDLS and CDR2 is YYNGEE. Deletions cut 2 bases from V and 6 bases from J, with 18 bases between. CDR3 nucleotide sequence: TGTGCCAGCAGCGTGGCGGGACCCGCGGGAAGTCAGCCCCAGCATTTT. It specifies CASSVAGPAGSQPQHF.

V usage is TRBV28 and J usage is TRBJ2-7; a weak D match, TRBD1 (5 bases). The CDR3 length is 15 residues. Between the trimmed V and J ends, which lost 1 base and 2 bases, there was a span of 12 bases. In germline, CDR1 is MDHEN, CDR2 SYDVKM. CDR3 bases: TGTGCCAGCAGTTTATTGTCAGGGATGCCCTACGAGCAGTACTTC. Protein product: CASSLLSGMPYEQYF.